Sequencing of this T cell receptor (beta chain) was carried out in a study of Graves' ophthalmopathy and Graves' hyperthyroidism. Moderately to severely active ophthalmopathy under 3 months, CAS at least 3, NOSPECS at least 4. Uncontrolled infections, other autoimmune diseases, pregnancy or lactation barred patients from enrollment. For repertoire sequencing, the TCR beta CDR3 regions were amplified from RNA transcripts. First-round RT-PCR with HTBI primers preceded a second-round multiplex PCR. In TCRdb, the multiplex PCR reads were re-called with MiXCR into one record per CDR3 protein. The table records approximately 480,000 distinct CDR3 sequences, roughly an eighth of them present only once. Germline assignment: CDR1 DFQATT and CDR2 SNEGSKA (reference sequence). CDR3 length equals 13 residues. V trimming: 7 bases; J trimming: 5 bases; junction bases outside the gene matches: 7.

The sequencing sample was made of blood. The chain uses TRBV20-1 and TRBJ1-1, with TRBD1 identical over 10 bases. This receptor was identified in a woman aged 30 to 39 with Graves' ophthalmopathy. CDR3 amino acids: CSVPGQGGTEAFF. The CDR3 nucleotides are TGCAGTGTCCCAGGACAGGGGGGAACTGAAGCTTTCTTT.